This T cell receptor (beta chain) came from a study of T cell responses to AZD1222 COVID-19 vaccine. TCRdb's table, derived via immunoSEQ multiplex PCR, lists solely in-frame clones and lacks some. The sample yields 100,000 to 150,000 clones, less than 90% seen once. This CDR3 has 14 residues. Between the trimmed V and J ends, which lost 4 bases and 5 bases, there was a span of 10 bases. Germline CDR1 and CDR2: KGHDR and SFDVKD. This receptor was taken from an adult in good health. The chain employs TRBV24-1 and TRBJ2-2; D remains unclear. The specimen was peripheral blood, collected on day 0 of AZD1222 vaccination. The chain's CDR3 is CATSDHHDTGELFF. CDR3 sequence (DNA): TGTGCCACCAGTGACCACCACGATACCGGGGAGCTGTTTTTT.